The 23 T cell receptor beta chains below all came from one sample that was sequenced in a study of post-analysis software for immune sequencing data. cDNA libraries for TCR beta contained unique molecular identifiers. MiXCR, applied by TCRdb to the PCR reads, yields one record per CDR3 protein. The table has about 460,000 distinct CDR3 sequences, around 40% seen once. Study outcomes and limitations: Several TRBV segments (TRBV5-6, TRBV5-1 and TRBV20-1 among them) occurred more frequently in patients than in controls.

Their cognate antigens are unknown. Sequenced input: blood. Receptors were obtained from a girl between 10 and 17 years old with multiple sclerosis.

The chain recombines TRBV7-3 with TRBJ2-1, with D unclear. Germline V lookup: CDR1 SGHTA, CDR2 FQGTGA. This CDR3 has 17 amino acids. Between the trimmed V and J ends, which lost 1 base and 0 bases, there was a span of 13 bases. The chain's CDR3 is CASSLSVGRNSYNEQFF. The CDR3, as DNA: TGTGCCAGCAGCTTAAGCGTGGGTCGGAACTCCTACAATGAGCAGTTCTTC.

V usage is TRBV28 and J usage is TRBJ1-1; the D is unclear. CDR3 length: 13 residues. Germline assignment: CDR1 MDHEN and CDR2 SYDVKM. Between the trimmed V and J ends, which lost 6 bases and 6 bases, there was a span of 14 bases. The CDR3 DNA reads TGTGCCAGCAGCCCCAGTTTTGGGGCTGAAGCTTTCTTT. This gives the protein CASSPSFGAEAFF.

The chain has TRBV5-1 and TRBJ1-5; D not certain. The CDR3 length is 15 residues. Trimming stripped 0 bases from V and 1 base from J, with 8 bases between. The germline V gene has CDR1 SGHRS and CDR2 YFSETQ. The CDR3 loop is CASSLVLGSNQPQHF. The CDR3 DNA sequence: TGCGCCAGCAGCTTGGTTTTGGGAAGCAATCAGCCCCAGCATTTT.

This clonotype has a handful of counts. The chain employs TRBV7-9 and TRBJ1-2, with TRBD1 identical over 10 bases. The CDR3 sequence is 12 residues long. Germline lookup yields CDR1 SEHNR and CDR2 FQNEAQ (reference sequence). J was trimmed by 6 bases and V by 5 bases; bases with no gene match: 0. CDR3 coding DNA: TGTGCCAGCAGCGGGACAGGGGATGGCTACACCTTC. Amino acids: CASSGTGDGYTF.

This chain connects TRBV20-1 to TRBJ2-5; unclear D gene. CDR3 length: 13 residues. CDR1 is DFQATT, CDR2 SNEGSKA, per germline (reference sequence). Trimming took off 3 bases at V and 4 bases at J, with 12 bases between the two ends. CDR3 sequence (DNA): TGCAGTGCTAGTCAGGCCGTGGGAGAGACCCAGTACTTC. Amino acids: CSASQAVGETQYF.

The sample holds a few counts of this clonotype. The V and J genes are TRBV28 and TRBJ2-3; D remains ambiguous. The germline V gene encodes CDR1 MDHEN and CDR2 SYDVKM. V was trimmed by 6 bases and J by 0 bases, leaving 13 bases between them. The CDR3 loop spans 15 amino acids. CDR3 in amino acids: CASSRRVPSTDTQYF. CDR3 in DNA: TGTGCCAGCAGCCGGCGTGTTCCTAGCACAGATACGCAGTATTTT.

To note about this clonotype: The junction differs from germline at one of its ends, possibly a read error. The V call is TRBV28, the J call TRBJ1-2; 11 bases align to TRBD1. The CDR3 extends over 17 amino acids. The germline V gene encodes CDR1 MDHEN and CDR2 SYDVKM. CDR3: CASSPLGQGAQQGGYTF. The CDR3, as DNA: TGCGCCAGCAGTCCCCTCGGACAGGGGGCGCAACAAGGGGGCTACACCTTC.

This chain links TRBV20-1 with TRBJ1-6, with D perhaps matching TRBD1 (5 bases). This CDR3 contains 15 residues. Looked up from germline, CDR1 is DFQATT and CDR2 is SNEGSKA (reference sequence). V dropped 6 bases and J dropped 0 bases, with 12 bases sitting between them. CDR3 amino acids: CSARDGSSYNSPLHF. The CDR3 bases are TGCAGTGCCCGGGACGGCAGCTCCTATAATTCACCCCTCCACTTT.

This clonotype was detected many times. V is TRBV5-1 and J is TRBJ2-7, with 13 bases aligning to TRBD2. The CDR3 covers 16 residues. Germline lookup yields CDR1 SGHRS and CDR2 YFSETQ. The trim removed 0 bases at V and 4 bases at J, leaving 4 bases unmatched. CDR3 DNA: TGCGCCAGCAGCTTGGGAATGGGACTAGCGGGATACGAGCAGTACTTC. Protein: CASSLGMGLAGYEQYF.

V is TRBV28 and J is TRBJ2-4, with D uncertain. The V gene's germline CDR1 is MDHEN and CDR2 SYDVKM. The CDR3 is 11 residues long. V was clipped by 7 bases and J by 3 bases, with 4 bases between them. CDR3 sequence (DNA): TGTGCCAGCACCGACAAAAACATTCAGTACTTC. It is translated as CASTDKNIQYF.

This chain uses TRBV28 with TRBJ2-7, with unresolved D. This CDR3 region has 14 residues. The germline CDR1 and CDR2 sequences are MDHEN and SYDVKM. Trimming removed 5 bases at V and 2 bases at J, with 13 bases between. CDR3 region: CASSLAHIPYEQYF. CDR3 sequence (DNA): TGTGCCAGCAGTCTGGCGCACATCCCCTACGAGCAGTACTTC. The full variable domain, with the rest looked up from reference TRBV28 and TRBJ2-7, is DVKVTQSSRYLVKRTGEKVFLECVQDMDHENMFWYRQDPGLGLRLIYFSYDVKMKEKGDIPEGYSVSREKKERFSLILESASTNQTSMYLCASSLAHIPYEQYFGPGTRLTVT.

This clonotype occurred a few times. The rearrangement uses TRBV14 and TRBJ2-5; D possibly corresponds to TRBD2 (6 bases). V was trimmed by 6 bases and J by 5 bases, leaving 16 bases between them. Looked up from germline, CDR1 is SGHDN and CDR2 is FVKESK. The CDR3 is 14 amino acids. CDR3 residues: CASRRTGEGETQYF. The CDR3 coding sequence is TGTGCCAGCAGACGAACGGGAGAGGGGGAGACCCAGTACTTC.

The chain carries TRBV20-1 and TRBJ2-3; 11 bases align to TRBD2. In germline, CDR1 is DFQATT, CDR2 SNEGSKA (reference sequence). The CDR3 has 16 residues. V lost 1 base to trimming and J lost 6 bases; unmatched junction nucleotides: 9. CDR3 in amino acids: CSARGVLAGGPDTQYF. DNA of the CDR3: TGCAGTGCTAGAGGTGTCCTAGCGGGAGGCCCCGATACGCAGTATTTT.

This clonotype was found many times. The chain recombines TRBV7-2 with TRBJ2-7, with 12 bases lining up with TRBD2. The germline V gene encodes CDR1 SGHTA and CDR2 FQGNSA. The J segment lost 7 bases and the V segment lost 6 bases, leaving 10 bases of the junction unmatched. The CDR3 contains 15 residues. The CDR3 loop is CASSYSSGRAQEQYF. The CDR3 nucleotides read TGTGCCAGCAGTTACTCTAGCGGGAGGGCCCAAGAGCAGTACTTC.

This clonotype was seen a handful of times. The rearrangement joins TRBV20-1 to TRBJ2-1; D assignment may be TRBD1 or TRBD2 (6 bases each). Germline CDR1 DFQATT, CDR2 SNEGSKA (reference sequence). V lost 3 bases and J 0 bases, leaving 18 bases between the germline ends. This CDR3 is 17 amino acids long. The CDR3 region has the DNA TGCAGTGCTAGGAGGGGGGCAGGAAGGAGCTCCTACAATGAGCAGTTCTTC. As protein: CSARRGAGRSSYNEQFF.

This chain links TRBV12-3 or TRBV12-4 with TRBJ1-1, with TRBD1 matching over 7 bases. The trim removed 6 bases at V and 6 bases at J, leaving 13 bases unmatched. The CDR3 totals 15 residues. The CDR3 sequence: CASSFVADRVAEAFF. CDR3 sequence (DNA): TGTGCCAGCAGCTTTGTCGCTGACAGGGTGGCTGAAGCTTTCTTT.

The rearrangement links TRBV15 to TRBJ2-7, with D possibly called TRBD1 or TRBD2 (5 bases each). The CDR3 is made up of 15 amino acids. Germline CDR1 reads LNHNV; CDR2 reads YYDKDF (reference sequence). V dropped 6 bases and J dropped 5 bases, with 20 bases sitting between them. As DNA, the CDR3 is TGTGCCACCAGACCAGGATGGGGGTCTCGTCACGAGCAGTACTTC. This encodes CATRPGWGSRHEQYF.

There are a few counts of this clonotype. The genes are TRBV5-1 and TRBJ2-1; perhaps D is TRBD1 or TRBD2 (6 bases each). The V end was cut by 5 bases, the J end by 0 bases, with 24 bases between. CDR1 and CDR2 from the germline V gene are SGHRS and YFSETQ. The CDR3 loop spans 19 amino acids. The CDR3, as DNA: TGCGCCAGCAGTTTGAGGGGGGCTAGCGCCGAAAGCTCCTACAATGAGCAGTTCTTC. Translating it yields CASSLRGASAESSYNEQFF.

This clonotype was counted a few times. This sequence joins TRBV6-5 and TRBJ2-7; TRBD2 is a possible D gene (5 bases). V was cut by 5 bases and J by 0 bases, with 11 bases left in between. Germline CDR1 and CDR2: MNHEY and SVGAGI. This CDR3 contains 14 residues. CDR3 loop: CASSIGDYSYEQYF. CDR3 DNA: TGTGCCAGCAGTATAGGAGACTACTCCTACGAGCAGTACTTC.

The chain uses TRBV24-1 and TRBJ1-5; 9 nucleotides agree with TRBD1. The junction had 10 bases not matched to a gene; V was cut back by 6 bases and J by 5 bases. This CDR3 spans 16 amino acids. Germline CDR1 is KGHDR and CDR2 is SFDVKD. The chain's CDR3 is CATSTNRGRPDQPQHF. The CDR3 region has the DNA TGTGCCACCAGTACTAACAGGGGGCGCCCAGATCAGCCCCAGCATTTT.

This clonotype was seen only a few times. One end of the junction is discordant with germline, which a read error may explain. This chain uses TRBV10-3 with TRBJ1-2, with 7 bases fitting TRBD1. The CDR3 covers 13 residues. The germline V gene has CDR1 ENHRY and CDR2 SYGVKD. The DNA of the CDR3 is TGTGCCATCAGCGGACAGGAGAACTATGGCCACACCTTC. Translating gives CAISGQENYGHTF.

The V gene is TRBV28, the J gene TRBJ2-7; possible D gene TRBD2, 7 bases. From germline, CDR1 is MDHEN and CDR2 SYDVKM. This CDR3 is 15 amino acids long. V was cut by 3 bases and J by 2 bases, with 14 bases left in between. The CDR3 reads CASSFRGAGPYEQYF. The CDR3 nucleotides read TGTGCCAGCAGTTTTCGGGGGGCAGGACCCTACGAGCAGTACTTC.

The chain uses TRBV20-1 and TRBJ2-5, with D possibly called TRBD1 or TRBD2 (5 bases each). The CDR3 sequence is 15 residues long. Trimming removed 1 base from V and 0 bases from J, with 12 bases in between. CDR1 is DFQATT and CDR2 is SNEGSKA in the germline V gene (reference sequence). The CDR3 region is CSARARGTNQETQYF. Written as DNA, the CDR3 is TGCAGTGCTAGAGCCCGTGGGACCAACCAAGAGACCCAGTACTTC.